This passage covers 21 T cell receptor beta chains from one sample sequenced in a study of control samples from healthy donors and cancer patients. The protocol was immunoSEQ multiplex PCR, while the TCRdb copy is restricted to in-frame clones and leaves out a portion. In the table there are over 100,000 clones, roughly 90% of which are singletons. The material sequenced was blood. These receptors originate from a man aged 40-49 years in good health.

This chain uses TRBV5-1 with TRBJ2-7, with D tentatively TRBD2 (5 bases). V was clipped by 0 bases and J by 4 bases, with 8 bases between them. In germline, CDR1 is SGHRS, CDR2 YFSETQ. The CDR3 consists of 13 residues. This CDR3 is CASSLAGVYEQYF. CDR3 sequence (DNA): TGCGCCAGCAGCTTGGCCGGGGTGTACGAGCAGTACTTC.

V gene TRBV9 combines with J gene TRBJ1-4; D is unresolved. Germline V gives CDR1 SGDLS, CDR2 YYNGEE. The CDR3 sequence is 15 residues long. Between the trimmed V and J ends, which lost 2 bases and 4 bases, there was a span of 12 bases. CDR3 sequence reads: CASSVRSGINEKLFF. The CDR3 region has the DNA TGTGCCAGCAGCGTGAGGAGCGGGATTAATGAAAAACTGTTTTTT.

The rearrangement links TRBV24-1 to TRBJ2-3; 8 nucleotides match TRBD2. Germline loops: CDR1 KGHDR, CDR2 SFDVKD. V trimming: 6 bases; J trimming: 5 bases; junction bases outside the gene matches: 15. The CDR3 extends over 17 amino acids. CDR3 nucleotide sequence: TGTGCCACCAGTAAAAACACCGGGACTAGACCTTTAGATACGCAGTATTTT. Amino acids: CATSKNTGTRPLDTQYF.

V and J are TRBV4-2 and TRBJ1-6; the D gene is possibly TRBD1 (6 bases). The V end lost 3 bases, the J end lost 7 bases, and 16 bases lay between the germline ends. This CDR3 is built from 16 residues. In germline, CDR1 is LGHNA, CDR2 YNFKEQ. The CDR3 protein is CASSQPIRGLNSPLHF. The CDR3 nucleotides are TGTGCCAGCAGCCAGCCCATCAGGGGATTAAATTCACCCCTCCACTTT.

This sequence joins TRBV5-1 and TRBJ2-3; TRBD1 might be the D (5 bases). Looked up from germline, CDR1 is SGHRS and CDR2 is YFSETQ. Trimming left V 7 bases short and J 0 bases short, with 12 bases between. The length of the CDR3 is 14 residues. The CDR3 nucleotides read TGCGCCAGCCTAAGGGGTGGGAGCACAGATACGCAGTATTTT. As protein: CASLRGGSTDTQYF.

The J gene is TRBJ1-5, the V gene TRBV29-1; 8 bases map to TRBD1. The CDR3 consists of 12 residues. Trimming took 7 bases from V and 2 from J; bases not matched to a gene: 1. Germline V lookup: CDR1 SQVTM, CDR2 ANQGSEA. As DNA, the CDR3 is TGCAGCGCGGGACAGGGCAATCAGCCCCAGCATTTT. Translation: CSAGQGNQPQHF.

The chain couples TRBV3-1 (or the pseudogene TRBV3-2) to TRBJ2-3; 8 nucleotides agree with TRBD2. This CDR3 spans 16 amino acids. The J segment lost 2 bases and the V segment lost 0 bases, leaving 4 bases of the junction unmatched. Germline CDR1 reads LGHDT; CDR2 reads YNNKEL (reference sequence). The CDR3: CASSQDRGGHTDTQYF. The CDR3 bases are TGTGCCAGCAGCCAAGATCGCGGGGGGCACACAGATACGCAGTATTTT.

CDR3 protein: CASSERSESPLHF. CDR3 in DNA: TGTGCCAGCAGTGAGAGAAGTGAATCACCCCTCCACTTT. The genes are TRBV2 and TRBJ1-6; D is ambiguous. The CDR3 is made up of 13 amino acids. The germline V gene encodes CDR1 SNHLY and CDR2 FYNNEI. Trimming removed 3 bases from V and 10 bases from J, with 10 bases in between.

V and J are TRBV2 and TRBJ2-1; D remains ambiguous. This CDR3 has 13 residues. The V gene's germline CDR1 is SNHLY and CDR2 FYNNEI. The V and J ends lost 2 bases and 4 bases respectively, with 6 bases between them. The CDR3 sequence is CASSEFRYNEQFF. For the CDR3, the DNA is TGTGCCAGCAGTGAATTTAGGTACAATGAGCAGTTCTTC.

The V and J genes are TRBV9 and TRBJ2-1; 13 nucleotides align to TRBD2. The germline V gene has CDR1 SGDLS and CDR2 YYNGEE. The ends lost 1 base at V and 9 bases at J; junction bases unmatched: 4. The CDR3 spans 15 residues. The CDR3 here is CASSVTSGGAGEQFF. The CDR3 bases are TGTGCCAGCAGCGTAACTAGCGGGGGGGCCGGTGAGCAGTTCTTC.

The V call is TRBV10-3, the J call TRBJ1-1; D is uncertain. The germline gives CDR1 ENHRY, CDR2 SYGVKD. The germline V and J ends were trimmed by 0 bases and 9 bases, with 8 bases remaining between them. There are 12 residues in the CDR3. Here the CDR3 DNA reads TGTGCCATCAGTGAGTCCCTGGCAAAAGCTTTCTTT. It yields the protein CAISESLAKAFF.

The chain recombines TRBV6-5 with TRBJ1-1; D not certain. This CDR3 spans 13 amino acids. V gave up 7 bases and J gave up 1 base, with 10 bases separating them. The germline gives CDR1 MNHEY, CDR2 SVGAGI. The CDR3 spells CASTQKGNTEAFF. The CDR3, as DNA: TGTGCCAGCACCCAAAAGGGGAACACTGAAGCTTTCTTT.

This clone has just a few counts. This chain links TRBV7-2 with TRBJ2-1, with a weak D call TRBD2 (6 bases). There are 15 residues in the CDR3. The V and J ends lost 1 base and 7 bases respectively, with 14 bases between them. The germline V gene encodes CDR1 SGHTA and CDR2 FQGNSA. The CDR3 spells CASSLVGLSGNEQFF. CDR3 bases: TGTGCCAGCAGCTTAGTGGGACTCTCTGGGAATGAGCAGTTCTTC. Using reference TRBV7-2 and TRBJ2-1 for the parts outside the CDR3, the full variable domain is GAGVSQSPSNKVTEKGKDVELRCDPISGHTALYWYRQSLGQGLEFLIYFQGNSAPDKSGLPSDRFSAERTGGSVSTLTIQRTQQEDSAVYLCASSLVGLSGNEQFFGPGTRLTVL.

V usage is TRBV20-1 and J usage is TRBJ2-3; 8 nucleotides agree with TRBD1. The trim removed 3 bases at V and 3 bases at J, leaving 8 bases unmatched. The CDR3 loop spans 15 amino acids. The germline gives CDR1 DFQATT, CDR2 SNEGSKA (reference sequence). CDR3 sequence reads: CSASGQDRATDTQYF. The CDR3 DNA reads as TGCAGTGCTAGTGGTCAGGACAGGGCTACAGATACGCAGTATTTT.

The chain is built from TRBV20-1 and TRBJ2-3, with 14 bases matching TRBD2. The CDR3 runs 15 residues. J gave up 7 bases and V 3 bases, and 6 bases lay outside the gene matches. Looked up from germline, CDR1 is DFQATT and CDR2 is SNEGSKA (reference sequence). As DNA, the CDR3 is TGCAGTGCTAGTTGGGGACTAGCGGGGGCAAATACGCAGTATTTT. This translates into CSASWGLAGANTQYF.

The V call is TRBV12-3 or TRBV12-4, the J call TRBJ1-1, with D unclear. V was pared by 5 bases and J by 1 base, with 8 bases between. CDR3 size: 13 residues. CDR3 in amino acids: CASSPPGNTEAFF. In nucleotides, the CDR3 is TGTGCCAGCAGTCCTCCAGGGAACACTGAAGCTTTCTTT.

In DNA, the CDR3 is TGTGCCAGCAGTTCCTTGTCGCGGGTACGCAGGGTAGACACCGGGGAGCTGTTTTTT. This codes for CASSSLSRVRRVDTGELFF. This sequence joins TRBV7-2 and TRBJ2-2; D assignment may be TRBD1 or TRBD2 (5 bases each). The CDR3 extends over 19 amino acids. V was cut by 6 bases and J by 3 bases, with 26 bases left in between. Germline CDR1 SGHTA, CDR2 FQGNSA.

The V gene is TRBV6-4, the J gene TRBJ1-1; 12 bases align to TRBD1. The J segment lost 6 bases and the V segment lost 6 bases, leaving 5 bases of the junction unmatched. The germline gives CDR1 MRHNA, CDR2 SNTAGT. This CDR3 has 14 amino acids. The CDR3 loop reads CASRRDRGQAEAFF. The CDR3 bases are TGTGCCAGCAGACGGGACAGGGGGCAAGCTGAAGCTTTCTTT.

This clone was picked up a small number of times. The chain links TRBV11-2 to TRBJ1-5, with 9 bases identical to TRBD1. The CDR3 length is 13 residues. With 3 bases clipped from V and 6 bases from J, the junction kept 0 bases outside the gene matches. The germline gives CDR1 SGHAT, CDR2 FQNNGV. CDR3 in DNA: TGTGCCAGCAGCTTGGACAGGGGTCAGCCCCAGCATTTT. Translating gives CASSLDRGQPQHF.

The gene calls are TRBV29-1 and TRBJ1-4; D not resolved. Germline V gene lookup returns CDR1 SQVTM and CDR2 ANQGSEA. The V gene lost 6 bases and the J gene lost 7 bases, with 15 bases spanning the gap. The CDR3 sequence is 13 residues long. The CDR3 sequence: CSVRILGPEKLFF. In nucleotides, the CDR3 is TGCAGCGTCCGCATCTTGGGTCCTGAAAAACTGTTTTTT.

The table lists this clone with a few counts. The chain is built from TRBV5-1 and TRBJ1-3; D gene unclear. The V end was cut by 0 bases, the J end by 0 bases, with 7 bases between. Germline CDR1 is SGHRS and CDR2 is YFSETQ. The CDR3 loop spans 15 amino acids. CDR3 in amino acids: CASSLGAVSGNTIYF. The CDR3 DNA reads as TGCGCCAGCAGCTTGGGGGCAGTCTCTGGAAACACCATATATTTT.